This T cell receptor beta chain was profiled in a study of T cell responses to AZD1222 COVID-19 vaccine. Looked up from germline, CDR1 is SGHRS and CDR2 is YFSETQ. The germline V and J ends were trimmed by 0 bases and 0 bases, with 13 bases remaining between them. CDR3 size: 18 residues. Sequencing was performed with immunoSEQ multiplex PCR; in TCRdb, only in-frame clones are kept and a portion is missing. The table shows about 140,000 clones, with roughly 92% occurring only once. This material consisted of peripheral blood, taken on day 0 of AZD1222 vaccination. The chain carries TRBV5-1 and TRBJ1-6; D is unresolved. The receptor was isolated from an adult in good health. This CDR3 is CASSLDPGQSSYNSPLHF. In nucleotides, the CDR3 is TGCGCCAGCAGCTTGGACCCAGGCCAGAGCTCCTATAATTCACCCCTCCACTTT.